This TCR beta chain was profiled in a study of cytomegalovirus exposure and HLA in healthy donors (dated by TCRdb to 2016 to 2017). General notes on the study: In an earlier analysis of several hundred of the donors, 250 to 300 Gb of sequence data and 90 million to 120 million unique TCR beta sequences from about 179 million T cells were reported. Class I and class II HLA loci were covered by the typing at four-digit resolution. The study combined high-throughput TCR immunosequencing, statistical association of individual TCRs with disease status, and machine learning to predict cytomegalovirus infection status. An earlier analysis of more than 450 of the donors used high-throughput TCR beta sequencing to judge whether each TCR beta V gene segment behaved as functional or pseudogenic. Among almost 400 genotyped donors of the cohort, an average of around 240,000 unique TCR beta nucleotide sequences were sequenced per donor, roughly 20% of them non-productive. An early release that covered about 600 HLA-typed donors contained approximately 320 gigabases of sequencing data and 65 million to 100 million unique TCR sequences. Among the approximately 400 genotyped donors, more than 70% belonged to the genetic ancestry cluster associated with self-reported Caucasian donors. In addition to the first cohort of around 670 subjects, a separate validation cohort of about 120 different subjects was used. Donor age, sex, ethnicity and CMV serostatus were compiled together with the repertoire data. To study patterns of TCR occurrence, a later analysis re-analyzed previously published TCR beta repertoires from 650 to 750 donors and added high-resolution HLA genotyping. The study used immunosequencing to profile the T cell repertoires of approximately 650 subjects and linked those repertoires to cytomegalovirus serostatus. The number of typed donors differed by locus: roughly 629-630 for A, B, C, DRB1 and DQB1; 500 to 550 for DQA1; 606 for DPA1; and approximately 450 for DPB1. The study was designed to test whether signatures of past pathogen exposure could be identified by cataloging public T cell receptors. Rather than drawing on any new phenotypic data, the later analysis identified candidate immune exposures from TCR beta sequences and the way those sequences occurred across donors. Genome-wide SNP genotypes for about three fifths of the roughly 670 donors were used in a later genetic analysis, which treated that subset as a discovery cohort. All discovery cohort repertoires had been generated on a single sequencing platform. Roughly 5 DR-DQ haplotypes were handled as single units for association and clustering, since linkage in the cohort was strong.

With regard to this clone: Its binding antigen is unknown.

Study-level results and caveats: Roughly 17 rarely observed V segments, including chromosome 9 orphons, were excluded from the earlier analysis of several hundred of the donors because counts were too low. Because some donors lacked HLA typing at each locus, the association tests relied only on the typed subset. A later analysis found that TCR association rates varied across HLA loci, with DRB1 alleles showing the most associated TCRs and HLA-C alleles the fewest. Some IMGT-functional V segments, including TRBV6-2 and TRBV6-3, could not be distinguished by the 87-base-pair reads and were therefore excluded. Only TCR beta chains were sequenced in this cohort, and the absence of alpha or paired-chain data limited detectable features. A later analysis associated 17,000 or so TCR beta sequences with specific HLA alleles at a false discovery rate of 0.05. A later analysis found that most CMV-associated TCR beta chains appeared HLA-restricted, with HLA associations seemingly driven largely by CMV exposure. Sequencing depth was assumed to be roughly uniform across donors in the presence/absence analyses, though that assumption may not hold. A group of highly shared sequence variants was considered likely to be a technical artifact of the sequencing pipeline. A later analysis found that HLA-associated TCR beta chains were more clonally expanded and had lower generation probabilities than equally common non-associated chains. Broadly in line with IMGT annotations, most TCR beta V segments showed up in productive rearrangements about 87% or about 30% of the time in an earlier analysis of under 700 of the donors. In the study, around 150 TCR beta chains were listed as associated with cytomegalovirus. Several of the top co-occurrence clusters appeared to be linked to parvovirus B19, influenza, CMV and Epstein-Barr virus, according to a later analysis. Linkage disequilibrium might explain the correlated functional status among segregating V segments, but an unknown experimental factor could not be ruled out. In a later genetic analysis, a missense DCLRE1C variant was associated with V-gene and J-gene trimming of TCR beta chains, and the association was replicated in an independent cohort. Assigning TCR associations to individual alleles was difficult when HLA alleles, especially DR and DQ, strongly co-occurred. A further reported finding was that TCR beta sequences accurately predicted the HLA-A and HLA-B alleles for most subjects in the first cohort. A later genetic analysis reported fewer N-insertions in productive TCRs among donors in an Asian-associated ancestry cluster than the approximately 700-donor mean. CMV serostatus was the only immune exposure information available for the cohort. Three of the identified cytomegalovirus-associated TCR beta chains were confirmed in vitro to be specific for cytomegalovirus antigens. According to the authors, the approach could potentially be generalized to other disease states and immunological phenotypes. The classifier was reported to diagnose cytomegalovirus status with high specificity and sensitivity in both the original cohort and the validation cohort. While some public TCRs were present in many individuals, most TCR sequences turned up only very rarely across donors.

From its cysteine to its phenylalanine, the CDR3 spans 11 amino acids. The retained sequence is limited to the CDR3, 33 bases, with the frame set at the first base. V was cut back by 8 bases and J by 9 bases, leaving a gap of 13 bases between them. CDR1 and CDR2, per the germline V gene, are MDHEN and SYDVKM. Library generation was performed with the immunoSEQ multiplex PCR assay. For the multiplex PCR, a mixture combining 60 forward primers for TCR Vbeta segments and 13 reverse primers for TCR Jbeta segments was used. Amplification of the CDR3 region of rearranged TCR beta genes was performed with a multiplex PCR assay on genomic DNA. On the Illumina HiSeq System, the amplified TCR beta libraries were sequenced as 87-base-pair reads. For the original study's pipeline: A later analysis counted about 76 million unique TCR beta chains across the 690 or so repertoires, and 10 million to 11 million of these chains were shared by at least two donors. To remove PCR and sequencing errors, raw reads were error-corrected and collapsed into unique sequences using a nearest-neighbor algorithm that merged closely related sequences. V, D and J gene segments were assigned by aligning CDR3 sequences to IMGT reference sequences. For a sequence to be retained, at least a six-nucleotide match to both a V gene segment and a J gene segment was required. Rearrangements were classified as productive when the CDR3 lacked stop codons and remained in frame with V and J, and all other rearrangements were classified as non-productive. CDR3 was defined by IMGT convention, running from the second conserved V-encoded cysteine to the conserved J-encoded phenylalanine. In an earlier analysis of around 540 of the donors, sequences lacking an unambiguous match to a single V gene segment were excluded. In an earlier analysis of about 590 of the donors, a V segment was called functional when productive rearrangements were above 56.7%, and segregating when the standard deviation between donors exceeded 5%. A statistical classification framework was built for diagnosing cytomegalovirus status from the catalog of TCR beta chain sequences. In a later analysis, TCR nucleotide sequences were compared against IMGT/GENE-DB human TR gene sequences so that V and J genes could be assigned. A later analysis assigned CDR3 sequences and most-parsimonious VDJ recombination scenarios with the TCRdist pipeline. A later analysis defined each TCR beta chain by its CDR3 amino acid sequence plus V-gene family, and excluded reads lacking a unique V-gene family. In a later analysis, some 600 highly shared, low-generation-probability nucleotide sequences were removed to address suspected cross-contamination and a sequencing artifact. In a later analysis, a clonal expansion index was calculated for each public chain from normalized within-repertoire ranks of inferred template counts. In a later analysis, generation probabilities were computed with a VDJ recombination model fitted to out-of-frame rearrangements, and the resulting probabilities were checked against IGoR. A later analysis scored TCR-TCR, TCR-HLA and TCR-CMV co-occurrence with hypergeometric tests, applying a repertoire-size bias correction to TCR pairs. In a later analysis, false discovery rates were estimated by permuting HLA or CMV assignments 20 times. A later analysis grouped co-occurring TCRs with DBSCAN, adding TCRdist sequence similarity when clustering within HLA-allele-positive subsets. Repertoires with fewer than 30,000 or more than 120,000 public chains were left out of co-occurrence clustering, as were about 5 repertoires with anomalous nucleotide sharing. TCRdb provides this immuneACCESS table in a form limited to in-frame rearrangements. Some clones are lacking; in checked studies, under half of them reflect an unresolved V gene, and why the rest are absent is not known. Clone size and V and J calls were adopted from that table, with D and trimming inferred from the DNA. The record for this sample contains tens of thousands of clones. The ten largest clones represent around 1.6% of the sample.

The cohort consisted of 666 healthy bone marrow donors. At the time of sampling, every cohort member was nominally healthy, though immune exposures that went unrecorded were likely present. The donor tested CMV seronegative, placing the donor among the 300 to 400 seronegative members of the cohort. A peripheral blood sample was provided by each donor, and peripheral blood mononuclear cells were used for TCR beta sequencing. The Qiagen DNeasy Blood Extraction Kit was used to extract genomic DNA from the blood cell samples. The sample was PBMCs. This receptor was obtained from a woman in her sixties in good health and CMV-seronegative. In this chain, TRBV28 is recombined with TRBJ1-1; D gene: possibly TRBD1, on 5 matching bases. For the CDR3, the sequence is CASGVTDQAFF. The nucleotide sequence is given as TGTGCCAGCGGTGTGACAGACCAAGCTTTCTTT.